The 12 T cell receptor beta chains below come from one sample, sequenced in a study of T cell responses to AZD1222 COVID-19 vaccine. The assay was immunoSEQ multiplex PCR, and TCRdb's table has in-frame clones only and misses some. The sample records fewer than 110,000 clones, about 93% being singletons. Sample: peripheral blood, taken on day 0 of AZD1222 vaccination. These receptors were obtained from an adult in good health.

The rearrangement uses TRBV7-9 and TRBJ1-1; D not certain. Germline-derived CDR1 and CDR2 are SEHNR and FQNEAQ (reference sequence). Deletions cut 5 bases from V and 1 base from J, with 14 bases between. There are 15 residues in the CDR3. CDR3 residues: CASSPEGAWNTEAFF. CDR3 bases: TGTGCCAGCAGCCCGGAGGGAGCCTGGAACACTGAAGCTTTCTTT.

This chain links TRBV12-5 with TRBJ2-3, with a tentative D call TRBD2 (6 bases). The CDR3 runs 14 residues. The germline V gene encodes CDR1 LGHNT and CDR2 FRNRAP. V shed 3 bases and J shed 4 bases, with 11 bases lying between them. The chain's CDR3 is CASGLGTLADTQYF. In nucleotides, the CDR3 is TGTGCTAGTGGTTTAGGGACTTTAGCAGATACGCAGTATTTT.

This clone was observed a single time. The CDR3 reads CASSGTGDQPQHF. As DNA, the CDR3 is TGTGCCAGCAGCGGGACAGGCGATCAGCCCCAGCATTTT. The genes are TRBV2 and TRBJ1-5, with 8 nucleotides matching TRBD1. The CDR3 runs to 13 residues. Germline CDR1 reads SNHLY; CDR2 reads FYNNEI. With 6 bases clipped from V and 5 bases from J, the junction kept 3 bases outside the gene matches.

This clone was recorded a few times. This chain joins TRBV2 and TRBJ2-2, with 8 positions matching TRBD2. Germline V gene lookup returns CDR1 SNHLY and CDR2 FYNNEI. V lost 4 bases and J lost 4; bases outside the gene matches: 8. This CDR3 has 16 residues. CDR3 in DNA: TGTGCCAGCAGTGGGCAAGCGGGGGCCGTCACCGGGGAGCTGTTTTTT. Translation: CASSGQAGAVTGELFF.

This clone was seen a single time. This sequence joins TRBV28 and TRBJ2-1; TRBD2 matches at 8 bases. V was clipped by 8 bases and J by 9 bases; unmatched bases: 6. The germline V gene has CDR1 MDHEN and CDR2 SYDVKM. CDR3 length: 12 residues. DNA for the CDR3: TGTGCCAGCTCGGGGGGGCTACGTGAGCAGTTCTTC. Protein product: CASSGGLREQFF. Based on the CDR3 plus reference TRBV28 and TRBJ2-1, the full variable domain is DVKVTQSSRYLVKRTGEKVFLECVQDMDHENMFWYRQDPGLGLRLIYFSYDVKMKEKGDIPEGYSVSREKKERFSLILESASTNQTSMYLCASSGGLREQFFGPGTRLTVL.

V gene TRBV6-5 combines with J gene TRBJ1-2; no clear D gene. V lost 7 bases and J 4 bases, leaving 7 bases between the germline ends. CDR3 length: 11 residues. The germline gives CDR1 MNHEY, CDR2 SVGAGI. For the CDR3, the DNA is TGTGCCAGCAAATTGGCCTATGGCTACACCTTC. This codes for CASKLAYGYTF.

The genes are TRBV3-1 (or the pseudogene TRBV3-2) and TRBJ2-2; D remains ambiguous. The V gene's germline CDR1 is LGHDT and CDR2 YNNKEL (reference sequence). This CDR3 has 11 residues. Trimming removed 9 bases from V and 1 base from J, with 3 bases in between. CDR3 nucleotides: TGTGCCAGTGAGAACACCGGGGAGCTGTTTTTT. As protein: CASENTGELFF.

The rearrangement joins TRBV4-3 to TRBJ2-7; 10 bases align to TRBD1. V lost 5 bases and J lost 4; bases outside the gene matches: 5. The CDR3 extends over 14 amino acids. The germline V gene has CDR1 LGHNA and CDR2 YSLEER. The CDR3 protein is CASSSRQGAYEQYF. CDR3 coding DNA: TGCGCCAGCAGCTCCCGACAGGGGGCGTACGAGCAGTACTTC.

This chain uses TRBV6-5 with TRBJ2-1; D is uncertain. The germline V gene has CDR1 MNHEY and CDR2 SVGAGI. The V gene lost 6 bases and the J gene lost 7 bases, with 16 bases spanning the gap. The CDR3 is 14 residues long. The CDR3 nucleotides read TGTGCCAGCAGGGCGGCTGTTGGAATGAATGAGCAGTTCTTC. Amino acids: CASRAAVGMNEQFF.

In its sample, this clone was seen once. V and J are TRBV6-5 and TRBJ1-1; TRBD1 agrees at 11 bases. The CDR3 loop spans 14 amino acids. Trimming took 5 bases from V and 3 from J; bases not matched to a gene: 2. Germline V gene lookup returns CDR1 MNHEY and CDR2 SVGAGI. The CDR3 sequence: CASSRGQGDTEAFF. CDR3 nucleotide sequence: TGTGCCAGCAGTCGGGGACAGGGGGACACTGAAGCTTTCTTT.

This chain connects TRBV19 to TRBJ1-1, with TRBD1 as a possible D gene (5 bases). V gave up 7 bases and J gave up 11 bases, with 14 bases separating them. Germline lookup yields CDR1 LNHDA and CDR2 SQIVND (reference sequence). The CDR3 length is 11 residues. Written as DNA, the CDR3 is TGTGCCAGTACCGTAGGGGTGTTTGCTTTCTTT. This translates into CASTVGVFAFF. Supplemented by reference TRBV19 and TRBJ1-1, the full variable domain reads DGGITQSPKYLFRKEGQNVTLSCEQNLNHDAMYWYRQDPGQGLRLIYYSQIVNDFQKGDIAEGYSVSREKKESFPLTVTSAQKNPTAFYLCASTVGVFAFFGQGTRLTVV.

The rearrangement joins TRBV6-1 to TRBJ2-1; D call uncertain. Germline V gives CDR1 MNHNS, CDR2 SASEGT. CDR3 length: 15 residues. The V and J ends lost 1 base and 0 bases respectively, with 7 bases between them. This CDR3 is CASSEVGISYNEQFF. In nucleotides, the CDR3 is TGTGCCAGCAGTGAAGTTGGGATCTCCTACAATGAGCAGTTCTTC.